This entry describes one T cell receptor (beta chain). The data stem from a study of blood T cell repertoires in COVID-19. About the study: Researchers got acute and convalescent COVID-19 samples from the United States, Italy and Spain.

CDR1 and CDR2 from the germline V gene are LNHDA and SQIVND (reference sequence). The CDR3 spans 11 residues. V gave up 8 bases and J gave up 6 bases, with 10 bases separating them. TCRdb's copy holds only in-frame clones and misses some; the assay was immunoSEQ multiplex PCR. The table lists more than 200,000 clones, approximately 90% of them singletons. Sequencing input: peripheral blood. The chain links TRBV19 to TRBJ1-2, with D possibly TRBD1 on 6 matching bases. This TCR derives from a man aged 25-45 years with COVID-19, enrolled during active disease. CDR3 coding DNA: TGTGCCAGTCGTAGGGGGGATGGCTACACCTTC. Translated, it gives CASRRGDGYTF.